This T cell receptor beta chain derives from a study of control samples from healthy donors and cancer patients. V gave up 3 bases and J gave up 0 bases, with 14 bases separating them. Germline values: CDR1 MDHEN, CDR2 SYDVKM. This CDR3 is built from 16 residues. Repertoires were generated with immunoSEQ multiplex PCR, while TCRdb's copy carries only in-frame clones and drops some. The repertoire consists of under 150,000 clones, with about 87% occurring once and the leading ten covering less than 3.5%. Sequencing was performed on blood. The chain recombines TRBV28 with TRBJ1-2; D is unresolved. This TCR came from a man aged 40-49 years in good health. CDR3 region: CASSLEQELANYGYTF. Here the CDR3 DNA reads TGTGCCAGCAGTTTGGAGCAGGAGCTAGCTAACTATGGCTACACCTTC.